This T cell receptor beta chain emerged from a study of shared clonotypes between healthy human individuals. Study-level background: Three plates each covered CD4 naive and memory; CD8 naive two, CD8 memory one.

In the original analysis: Junction-only sequences without quality scores were provided by ImmunoSEQ, so filtering was different. Here immunoSEQ multiplex PCR was the method, and the copy in TCRdb shows in-frame clones only, minus some. V and J calls and clone size are as listed in that table; D and trimming were resolved from the DNA. The sample lists about 600,000 clones; roughly 97% were seen once. The sequence was obtained from a woman aged 30 to 39 in good health. Sample: naive CD4+ T cells sorted from blood. Indicated subset: CD45RA+ positively selected.

The CDR3 coding sequence is TGTGCCAGCAGTGAAGCGCAAGAGACCCAGTACTTC. As protein: CASSEAQETQYF. The rearrangement joins TRBV6-1 to TRBJ2-5; no firm D call. Germline V gives CDR1 MNHNS, CDR2 SASEGT. The CDR3 sequence is 12 residues long. V was cut by 0 bases and J by 2 bases, with 1 base left in between.